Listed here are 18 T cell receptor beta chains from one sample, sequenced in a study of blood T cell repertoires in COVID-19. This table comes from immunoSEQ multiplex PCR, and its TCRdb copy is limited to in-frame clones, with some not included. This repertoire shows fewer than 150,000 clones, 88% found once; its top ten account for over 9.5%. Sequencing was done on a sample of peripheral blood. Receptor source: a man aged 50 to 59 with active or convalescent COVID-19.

The CDR3 protein is CASSLTGGTEAFF. CDR3 nucleotide sequence: TGTGCCAGCAGCTTAACAGGGGGCACTGAAGCTTTCTTT. The chain links TRBV7-8 to TRBJ1-1, with TRBD1 identical over 8 bases. This CDR3 spans 13 amino acids. From germline, CDR1 is SGHVS and CDR2 FQNEAQ. J lost 4 bases, V lost 2 bases, and 0 bases had no gene match.

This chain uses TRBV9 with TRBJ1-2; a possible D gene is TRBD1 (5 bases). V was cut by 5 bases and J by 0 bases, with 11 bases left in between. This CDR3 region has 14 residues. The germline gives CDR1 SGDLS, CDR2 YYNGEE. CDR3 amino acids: CASSSGGTNYGYTF. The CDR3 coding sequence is TGTGCCAGCAGTTCGGGGGGAACTAACTATGGCTACACCTTC.

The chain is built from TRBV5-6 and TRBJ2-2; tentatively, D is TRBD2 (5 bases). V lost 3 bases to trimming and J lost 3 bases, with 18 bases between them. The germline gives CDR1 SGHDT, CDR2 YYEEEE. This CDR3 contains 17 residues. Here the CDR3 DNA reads TGTGCCAGCAGCTCGGGTGGCGTGCGCGGGTACACCGGGGAGCTGTTTTTT. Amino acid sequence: CASSSGGVRGYTGELFF.

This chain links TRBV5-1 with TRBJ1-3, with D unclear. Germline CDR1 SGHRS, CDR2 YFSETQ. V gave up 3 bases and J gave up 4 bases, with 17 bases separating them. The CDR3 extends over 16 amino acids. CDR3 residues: CASSSDSAGSGNTIYF. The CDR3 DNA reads TGCGCCAGCAGCTCTGATTCCGCGGGTTCGGGAAACACCATATATTTT. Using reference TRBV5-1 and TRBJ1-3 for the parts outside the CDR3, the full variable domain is KAGVTQTPRYLIKTRGQQVTLSCSPISGHRSVSWYQQTPGQGLQFLFEYFSETQRNKGNFPGRFSGRQFSNSRSEMNVSTLELGDSALYLCASSSDSAGSGNTIYFGEGSWLTVV.

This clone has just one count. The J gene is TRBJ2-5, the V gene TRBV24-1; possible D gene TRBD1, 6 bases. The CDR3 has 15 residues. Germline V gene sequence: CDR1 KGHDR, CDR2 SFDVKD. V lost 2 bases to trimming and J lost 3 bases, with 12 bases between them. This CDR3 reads CATSDSGHEKETQYF. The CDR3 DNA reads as TGTGCCACCAGTGATTCGGGACACGAAAAAGAGACCCAGTACTTC.

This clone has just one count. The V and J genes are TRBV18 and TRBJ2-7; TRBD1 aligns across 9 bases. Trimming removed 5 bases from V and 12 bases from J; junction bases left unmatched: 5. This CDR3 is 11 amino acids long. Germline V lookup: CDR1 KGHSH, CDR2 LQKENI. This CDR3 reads CASSRTGVWYF. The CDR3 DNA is TGTGCCAGCTCAAGGACAGGGGTATGGTACTTC.

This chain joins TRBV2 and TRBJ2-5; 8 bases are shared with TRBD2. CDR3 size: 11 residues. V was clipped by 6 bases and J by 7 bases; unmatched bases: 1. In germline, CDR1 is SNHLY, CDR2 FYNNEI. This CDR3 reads CASSGGGTQYF. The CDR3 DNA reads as TGTGCCAGCAGCGGGGGGGGGACCCAGTACTTC.

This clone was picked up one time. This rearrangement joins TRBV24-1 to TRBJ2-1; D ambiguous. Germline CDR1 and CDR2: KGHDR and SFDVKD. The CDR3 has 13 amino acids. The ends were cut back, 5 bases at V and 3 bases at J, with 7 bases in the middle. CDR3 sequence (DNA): TGTGCCACCAGTGCTTACGGCTACAATGAGCAGTTCTTC. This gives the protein CATSAYGYNEQFF.

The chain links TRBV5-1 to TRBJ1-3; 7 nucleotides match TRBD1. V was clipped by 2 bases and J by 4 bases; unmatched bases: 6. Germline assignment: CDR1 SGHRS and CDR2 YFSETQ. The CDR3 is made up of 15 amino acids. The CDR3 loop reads CASSFTGTEGNTIYF. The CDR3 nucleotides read TGCGCCAGCAGCTTTACGGGGACAGAAGGAAACACCATATATTTT.

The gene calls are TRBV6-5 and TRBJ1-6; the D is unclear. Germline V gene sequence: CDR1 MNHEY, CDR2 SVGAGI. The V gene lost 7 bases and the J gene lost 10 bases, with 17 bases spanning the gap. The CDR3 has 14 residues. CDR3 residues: CASTPGGLRSPLHF. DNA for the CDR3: TGTGCCAGCACCCCGGGAGGGTTAAGGTCACCCCTCCACTTT.

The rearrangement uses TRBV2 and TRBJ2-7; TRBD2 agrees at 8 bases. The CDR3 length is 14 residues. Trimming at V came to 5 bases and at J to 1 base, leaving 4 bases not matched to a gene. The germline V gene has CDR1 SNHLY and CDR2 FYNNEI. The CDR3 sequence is CASSRREGSYEQYF. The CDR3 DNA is TGTGCCAGCAGTCGACGGGAGGGATCCTACGAGCAGTACTTC.

The CDR3 nucleotides read TGCGCCAGCAGCCAAGACCAGGGGTCGGGTGAGCAGTTCTTC. It encodes CASSQDQGSGEQFF. The chain combines TRBV4-3 with TRBJ2-1; D is perhaps TRBD1 (6 bases). The V gene lost 0 bases and the J gene lost 9 bases, with 12 bases spanning the gap. CDR1 and CDR2 (germline): LGHNA, YSLEER. The CDR3 sequence is 14 residues long.

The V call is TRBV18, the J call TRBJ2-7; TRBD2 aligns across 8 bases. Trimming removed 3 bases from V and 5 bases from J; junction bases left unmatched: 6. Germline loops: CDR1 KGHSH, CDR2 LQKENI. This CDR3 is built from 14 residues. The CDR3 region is CASSPTGGSDEQYF. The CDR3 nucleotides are TGTGCCAGCTCACCTACGGGAGGGTCCGACGAGCAGTACTTC.

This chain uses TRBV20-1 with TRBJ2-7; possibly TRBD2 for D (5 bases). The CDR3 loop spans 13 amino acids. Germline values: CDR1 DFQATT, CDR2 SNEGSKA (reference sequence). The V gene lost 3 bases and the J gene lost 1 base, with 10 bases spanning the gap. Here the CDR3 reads CSASGSGSYEQYF. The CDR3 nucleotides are TGCAGTGCTAGTGGTTCGGGATCCTACGAGCAGTACTTC.

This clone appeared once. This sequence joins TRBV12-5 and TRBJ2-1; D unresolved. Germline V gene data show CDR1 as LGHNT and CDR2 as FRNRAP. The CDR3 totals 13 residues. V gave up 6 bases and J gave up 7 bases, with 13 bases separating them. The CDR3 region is CASGSHISNEQFF. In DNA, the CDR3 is TGTGCTAGTGGGTCACATATAAGTAATGAGCAGTTCTTC.

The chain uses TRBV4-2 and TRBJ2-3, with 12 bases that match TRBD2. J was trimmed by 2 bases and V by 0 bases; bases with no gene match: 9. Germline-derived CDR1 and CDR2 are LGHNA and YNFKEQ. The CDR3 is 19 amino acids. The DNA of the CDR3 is TGTGCCAGCAGCCAAGATCGGGGTGGACTAGCGGGACCCACAGATACGCAGTATTTT. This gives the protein CASSQDRGGLAGPTDTQYF.

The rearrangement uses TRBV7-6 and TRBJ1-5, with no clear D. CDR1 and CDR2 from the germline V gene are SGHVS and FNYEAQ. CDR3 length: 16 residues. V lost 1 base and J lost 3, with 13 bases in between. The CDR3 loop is CASSLESGGDNQPQHF. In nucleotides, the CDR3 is TGTGCCAGCAGCTTAGAATCGGGCGGGGACAATCAGCCCCAGCATTTT.

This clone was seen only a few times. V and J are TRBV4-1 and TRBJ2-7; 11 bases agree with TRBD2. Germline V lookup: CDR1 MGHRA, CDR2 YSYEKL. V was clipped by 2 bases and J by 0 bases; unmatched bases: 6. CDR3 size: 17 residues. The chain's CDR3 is CASSQLGLADSSYEQYF. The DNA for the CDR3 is TGCGCCAGCAGCCAACTGGGACTAGCGGATTCCTCCTACGAGCAGTACTTC.